Shown below are 19 T cell receptor beta chains from a single sample sequenced in a study of patients and donors after allogeneic stem cell transplantation. TCRdb re-derived calls from the RT-PCR reads in MiXCR, one entry per CDR3 protein. The sample records fewer than 250,000 distinct CDR3 sequences, roughly 13% being singletons. What was sequenced was blood, either unsorted or a sorted T cell fraction (not recorded which). Every receptor here comes from a human donor who was either an allogeneic HSCT recipient or a stem cell or donor lymphocyte infusion donor (not recorded which). It is not recorded whose cells these are; they may come from a transplant donor.

The chain uses TRBV5-6 and TRBJ1-4; 8 bases agree with TRBD1. Looked up from germline, CDR1 is SGHDT and CDR2 is YYEEEE. J lost 1 base, V lost 4 bases, and 3 bases had no gene match. CDR3 length: 15 amino acids. In nucleotides, the CDR3 is TGTGCCAGCAGCATCGGACAGGGAACTAATGAAAAACTGTTTTTT. This codes for CASSIGQGTNEKLFF.

This chain joins TRBV5-1 and TRBJ2-3; no firm D call. The V and J ends lost 3 bases and 6 bases respectively, with 17 bases between them. Germline lookup yields CDR1 SGHRS and CDR2 YFSETQ. CDR3 size: 15 residues. CDR3 in amino acids: CASSSRFVMLDTQYF. The CDR3 DNA sequence: TGCGCCAGCAGCTCAAGGTTTGTCATGTTGGATACGCAGTATTTT.

This clonotype was observed a handful of times. This CDR3 reads CAISEQRQTQYF. The DNA for the CDR3 is TGTGCCATCAGTGAGCAACGGCAGACCCAGTACTTC. V is TRBV10-3 and J is TRBJ2-5; unclear D gene. CDR1 ENHRY and CDR2 SYGVKD come from the germline V gene. The CDR3 extends over 12 amino acids. With 2 bases removed from V and 6 bases from J, the gap between germline ends came to 7 bases.

This clonotype was found many times. This chain uses TRBV6-1 with TRBJ2-1, with 13 bases fitting TRBD2. Germline values: CDR1 MNHNS, CDR2 SASEGT. The CDR3 is made up of 15 amino acids. After removal of 5 bases from V and 9 bases from J, the junction contained 7 bases not matched to a gene. As DNA, the CDR3 is TGTGCCAGCAGTCCTGGACTAGCGGGAGTCTCTGAGCAGTTCTTC. This encodes CASSPGLAGVSEQFF.

This clonotype has a count of ten or more. This sequence joins TRBV5-1 and TRBJ2-7; the D call may be TRBD1 or TRBD2 (5 bases each). CDR3 length: 13 amino acids. With 6 bases removed from V and 3 bases from J, the gap between germline ends came to 13 bases. Germline CDR1 reads SGHRS; CDR2 reads YFSETQ. In nucleotides, the CDR3 is TGCGCCAGCACACCCGGGACCCACTACGAGCAGTACTTC. This codes for CASTPGTHYEQYF.

The V gene is TRBV2, the J gene TRBJ2-1; D might be TRBD1 or TRBD2, each matching 5 bases. CDR3 length: 12 residues. V lost 5 bases and J lost 10, with 12 bases in between. The germline V gene has CDR1 SNHLY and CDR2 FYNNEI. The CDR3 DNA follows: TGTGCCAGCAGTTGGGACCTCCAGGAGCAGTTCTTC. The encoded protein is CASSWDLQEQFF.

This clonotype was detected ten times or more. The chain combines TRBV20-1 with TRBJ1-6, with a tentative D call TRBD1 (6 bases). The germline V and J ends were trimmed by 4 bases and 8 bases, with 9 bases remaining between them. CDR1 and CDR2 from the germline V gene are DFQATT and SNEGSKA (reference sequence). This CDR3 is 12 amino acids long. CDR3: CSAKGGDSPLHF. CDR3 nucleotide sequence: TGCAGTGCTAAGGGGGGTGATTCACCCCTCCACTTT.

This clonotype was seen many times. V usage is TRBV9 and J usage is TRBJ2-7; D uncertain. Looked up from germline, CDR1 is SGDLS and CDR2 is YYNGEE. Deletions cut 1 base from V and 0 bases from J, with 8 bases between. This CDR3 comprises 14 residues. The CDR3 protein is CASSVQPSSYEQYF. The CDR3 coding sequence is TGTGCCAGCAGCGTACAACCGAGCTCCTACGAGCAGTACTTC. Together with reference TRBV9 and TRBJ2-7, the CDR3 gives the full variable domain: DSGVTQTPKHLITATGQRVTLRCSPRSGDLSVYWYQQSLDQGLQFLIQYYNGEERAKGNILERFSAQQFPDLHSELNLSSLELGDSALYFCASSVQPSSYEQYFGPGTRLTVT.

The rearrangement joins TRBV12-3 or TRBV12-4 to TRBJ2-3, with 8 nucleotides matching TRBD2. The CDR3 is 15 residues long. V lost 5 bases, J lost 6 bases, and 10 bases stayed unmatched. CDR3 protein: CASSPRGSGADTQYF. CDR3 coding DNA: TGTGCCAGCAGTCCTCGGGGTAGCGGGGCGGATACGCAGTATTTT.

This clonotype was counted ten times or more. The chain employs TRBV25-1 and TRBJ2-7; the D is unclear. The CDR3 runs to 12 residues. Trimming removed 8 bases from V and 0 bases from J, with 8 bases in between. Germline CDR1 MGHDK, CDR2 SYGVNS. CDR3 bases: TGTGCCAGCTCCGCGGACTCCTACGAGCAGTACTTC. Encoded protein: CASSADSYEQYF.

This clonotype is a singleton in its sample. This sequence may be a read error, since a much larger clone differs from it by one base. The chain joins TRBV7-2 to TRBJ2-5; D call uncertain. Germline values: CDR1 SGHTA, CDR2 FQGNSA. V dropped 0 bases and J dropped 2 bases, with 10 bases sitting between them. The CDR3 contains 15 residues. CDR3 bases: TGTACCAGCAGCTTAGCCCACAGTCCGCAAGAGACCCAGTACTTC. Its translation is CTSSLAHSPQETQYF.

The chain links TRBV6-5 to TRBJ1-4; no firm D call. The CDR3 runs to 16 residues. The germline V gene has CDR1 MNHEY and CDR2 SVGAGI. Trimming shortened V by 3 bases and J by 0 bases, and 11 bases separated the two germline ends. The CDR3 DNA reads TGTGCCAGCAGTTATAACGGCAGGACAACTAATGAAAAACTGTTTTTT. Its protein is CASSYNGRTTNEKLFF.

This clonotype was detected many times. This sequence joins TRBV20-1 and TRBJ2-1; 9 bases are a match to TRBD2. CDR1 and CDR2 (germline): DFQATT, SNEGSKA (reference sequence). V was pared by 6 bases and J by 4 bases, with 7 bases of the junction left unmatched. This CDR3 contains 14 residues. CDR3 region: CSALLAGNYNEQFF. CDR3 in DNA: TGCAGTGCCCTCCTAGCGGGGAATTACAATGAGCAGTTCTTC.

This clonotype was picked up a small number of times. The genes are TRBV30 and TRBJ2-1; D is undetermined. Germline V gene sequence: CDR1 GTSNPN, CDR2 SVGIG (reference sequence). The CDR3 has 14 residues. V lost 2 bases, J lost 6 bases, and 14 bases lay in between. This CDR3 is CAWSPDLDTNEQFF. The CDR3 nucleotides are TGTGCCTGGAGTCCTGACCTTGACACCAATGAGCAGTTCTTC.

This clonotype turned up a few times. The chain carries TRBV5-1 and TRBJ1-1; 8 bases are a match to TRBD1. The CDR3 covers 17 residues. Germline V gives CDR1 SGHRS, CDR2 YFSETQ. Trimming took 0 bases from V and 4 from J; bases not matched to a gene: 11. The CDR3 DNA follows: TGCGCCAGCAGCTTGGGGGGTTCAGGGGGCCTTGGCACTGAAGCTTTCTTT. Its protein is CASSLGGSGGLGTEAFF.

This clonotype has just a few counts. The chain carries TRBV5-1 and TRBJ2-7; perhaps TRBD1 as D (6 bases). The CDR3 loop spans 15 amino acids. CDR1 and CDR2 from the germline V gene are SGHRS and YFSETQ. Trimming pared 3 bases from V and 0 bases from J, leaving 13 bases between. The CDR3 DNA sequence: TGCGCCAGCAGCTATGGGGGCCAGAGCTCCTACGAGCAGTACTTC. Amino acids: CASSYGGQSSYEQYF.

This clonotype was seen at least ten times. J is TRBJ2-7 and V is TRBV5-1, with TRBD1 matching over 9 bases. Trimming cost V 2 bases and J 0 bases; bases outside gene matches: 6. The V gene's germline CDR1 is SGHRS and CDR2 YFSETQ. CDR3 length: 16 residues. CDR3 residues: CASSLYGTGSSYEQYF. The CDR3 DNA follows: TGCGCCAGCAGCTTATATGGGACAGGGAGCTCCTACGAGCAGTACTTC.

V gene TRBV18 combines with J gene TRBJ1-4; 7 bases agree with TRBD1. Unmatched junction bases numbered 7, after V lost 2 bases and J lost 7 bases. Germline CDR1 reads KGHSH; CDR2 reads LQKENI. The CDR3 is 15 residues long. Here the CDR3 reads CASSPATGSIEKLFF. Here the CDR3 DNA reads TGTGCCAGCTCACCAGCGACAGGGAGTATTGAAAAACTGTTTTTT.

The sample holds many counts of this clonotype. The gene calls are TRBV7-2 and TRBJ1-5, with D possibly matching TRBD1 (5 bases). The CDR3 is made up of 15 amino acids. The V and J ends lost 2 bases and 4 bases respectively, with 12 bases between them. Per the germline V gene, CDR1 is SGHTA and CDR2 is FQGNSA. The CDR3 nucleotides are TGTGCCAGCAGCTTATATACGGGGGGTAATCAGCCCCAGCATTTT. Protein sequence: CASSLYTGGNQPQHF.